The subject of this entry is one T cell receptor (beta chain). What it recognizes is unknown. These data originate in a study of molecular identifiers for immune sequencing clone quantification. Study-level results: One cell's worth of spiked Jurkat TCR RNA was reportedly detectable among approximately 1 million naive cells. Whereas clones above 20 RNA copies held under 1% of naive-cell molecules, they held over 98% of effector molecules.

Preparation of the bulk TCR libraries relied on previously described methods and listed TCR primers. MiXCR was run by TCRdb on the PCR reads, yielding one entry per CDR3 protein. The repertoire consists of hundreds of thousands of distinct CDR3 sequences, with about 25% occurring once and the leading ten covering about 0.78%. V was shortened by 3 bases and J by 2 bases, with 11 bases between the two germline ends. The CDR3 runs to 15 residues. Germline CDR1 is SGHRS and CDR2 is YFSETQ. Naive CD8 T cells were FACS-sorted by CD8+CD4-CCR7+CD45RA+ markers. J is TRBJ1-4 and V is TRBV5-1, with D tentatively TRBD1 (6 bases). The source material was naive CD8+ T cells from blood, with Jurkat cell RNA spiked in. Subset noted: FACS-sorted CD8+CD4-CCR7+CD45RA+ naive T cells. This clonotype was obtained from a human donor in good health. Some libraries in this study had Jurkat cell RNA spiked in. The CDR3 region has the DNA TGCGCCAGCAGCTCACTCGGACAGACTAATGAAAAACTGTTTTTT. Protein sequence: CASSSLGQTNEKLFF.